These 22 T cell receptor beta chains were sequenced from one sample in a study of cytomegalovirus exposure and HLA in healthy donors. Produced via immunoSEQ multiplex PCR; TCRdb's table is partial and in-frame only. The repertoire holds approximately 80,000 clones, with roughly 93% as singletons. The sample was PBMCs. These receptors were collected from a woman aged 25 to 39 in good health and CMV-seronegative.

DNA for the CDR3: TGTGCCAGCAGTTTTCGGCCGTCGGGGTTTCCTGGCTACACCTTC. Residues: CASSFRPSGFPGYTF. This chain links TRBV27 with TRBJ1-2; D remains ambiguous. V lost 3 bases, J lost 7 bases, and 18 bases lay in between. The CDR3 has 15 amino acids. In germline, CDR1 is MNHEY, CDR2 SMNVEV (reference sequence).

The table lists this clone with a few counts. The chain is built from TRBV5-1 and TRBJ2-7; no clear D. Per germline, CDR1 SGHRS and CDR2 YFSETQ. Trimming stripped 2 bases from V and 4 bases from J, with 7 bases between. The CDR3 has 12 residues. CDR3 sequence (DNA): TGCGCCAGCAGCTTTGACACTTACGAGCAGTACTTC. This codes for CASSFDTYEQYF.

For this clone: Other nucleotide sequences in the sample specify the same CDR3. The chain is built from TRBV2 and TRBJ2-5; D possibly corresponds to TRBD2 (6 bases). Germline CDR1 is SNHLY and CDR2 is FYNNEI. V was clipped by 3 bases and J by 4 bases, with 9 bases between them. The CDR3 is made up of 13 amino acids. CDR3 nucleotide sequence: TGTGCCAGCAGTGAGGGGGGAGGAGAGACCCAGTACTTC. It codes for CASSEGGGETQYF.

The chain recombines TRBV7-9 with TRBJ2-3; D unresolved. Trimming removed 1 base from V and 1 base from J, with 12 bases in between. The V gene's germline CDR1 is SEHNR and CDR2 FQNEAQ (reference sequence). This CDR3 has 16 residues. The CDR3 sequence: CASSLGDFRGTDTQYF. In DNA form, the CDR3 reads TGTGCCAGCAGCTTAGGTGACTTCCGGGGCACAGATACGCAGTATTTT.

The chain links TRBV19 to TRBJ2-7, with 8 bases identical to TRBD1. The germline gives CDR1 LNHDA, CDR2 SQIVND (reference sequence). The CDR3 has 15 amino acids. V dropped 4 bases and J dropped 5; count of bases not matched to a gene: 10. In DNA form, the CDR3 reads TGTGCCAGTAGTAGTCTCCGAGACAGGGGAAACGAGCAGTACTTC. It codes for CASSSLRDRGNEQYF. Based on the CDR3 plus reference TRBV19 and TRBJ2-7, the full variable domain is DGGITQSPKYLFRKEGQNVTLSCEQNLNHDAMYWYRQDPGQGLRLIYYSQIVNDFQKGDIAEGYSVSREKKESFPLTVTSAQKNPTAFYLCASSSLRDRGNEQYFGPGTRLTVT.

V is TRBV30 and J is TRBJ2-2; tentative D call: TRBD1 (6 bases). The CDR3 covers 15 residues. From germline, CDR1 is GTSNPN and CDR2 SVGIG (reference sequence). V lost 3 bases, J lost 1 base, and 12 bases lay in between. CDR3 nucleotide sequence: TGTGCCTGGAGCAGGGGCAGCTTGAACACCGGGGAGCTGTTTTTT. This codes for CAWSRGSLNTGELFF.

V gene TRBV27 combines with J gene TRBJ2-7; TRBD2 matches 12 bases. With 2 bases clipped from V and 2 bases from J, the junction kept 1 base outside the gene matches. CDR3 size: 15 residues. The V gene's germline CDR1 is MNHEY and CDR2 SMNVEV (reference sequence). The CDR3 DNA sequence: TGTGCCAGCAGTTTACGGACTAGCGGGACCTACGAGCAGTACTTC. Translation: CASSLRTSGTYEQYF.

CDR3 residues: CASSDSPPGELFF. The CDR3 bases are TGTGCCAGCTCGGACTCACCACCCGGGGAGCTGTTTTTT. This sequence joins TRBV19 and TRBJ2-2; perhaps TRBD2 as D (5 bases). Germline CDR1 reads LNHDA; CDR2 reads SQIVND (reference sequence). Trimming removed 9 bases at V and 6 bases at J, with 14 bases between. This CDR3 region has 13 residues.

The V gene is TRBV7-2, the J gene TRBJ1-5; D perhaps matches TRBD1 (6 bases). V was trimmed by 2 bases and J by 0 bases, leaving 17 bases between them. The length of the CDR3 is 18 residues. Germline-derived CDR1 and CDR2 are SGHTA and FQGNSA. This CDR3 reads CASSLMNRVDYSNQPQHF. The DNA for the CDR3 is TGTGCCAGCAGCTTAATGAACAGGGTTGATTATAGCAATCAGCCCCAGCATTTT.

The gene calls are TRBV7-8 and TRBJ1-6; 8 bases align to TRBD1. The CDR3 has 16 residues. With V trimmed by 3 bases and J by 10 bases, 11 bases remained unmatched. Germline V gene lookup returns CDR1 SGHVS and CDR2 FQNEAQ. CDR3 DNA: TGTGCCAGCAGCTTGCAGGGGGCAAGGGGAGGCTCACCCCTCCACTTT. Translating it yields CASSLQGARGGSPLHF. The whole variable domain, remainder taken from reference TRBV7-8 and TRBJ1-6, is GAGVSQSPRYKVAKRGQDVALRCDPISGHVSLFWYQQALGQGPEFLTYFQNEAQLDKSGLPSDRFFAERPEGSVSTLKIQRTQQEDSAVYLCASSLQGARGGSPLHFGNGTRLTVT.

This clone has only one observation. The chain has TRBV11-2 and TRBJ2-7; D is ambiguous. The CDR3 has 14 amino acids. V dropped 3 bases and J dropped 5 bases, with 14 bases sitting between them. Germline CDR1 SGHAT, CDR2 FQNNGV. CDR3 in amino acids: CASSFYRETHEQYF. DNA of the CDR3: TGTGCCAGCAGCTTCTATAGAGAAACCCACGAGCAGTACTTC.

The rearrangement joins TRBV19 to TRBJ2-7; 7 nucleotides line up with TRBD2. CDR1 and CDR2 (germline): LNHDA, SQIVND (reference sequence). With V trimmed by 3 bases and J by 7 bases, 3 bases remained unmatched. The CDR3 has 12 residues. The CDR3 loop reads CASSILGGEQYF. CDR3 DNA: TGTGCCAGTAGTATTCTGGGGGGGGAGCAGTACTTC.

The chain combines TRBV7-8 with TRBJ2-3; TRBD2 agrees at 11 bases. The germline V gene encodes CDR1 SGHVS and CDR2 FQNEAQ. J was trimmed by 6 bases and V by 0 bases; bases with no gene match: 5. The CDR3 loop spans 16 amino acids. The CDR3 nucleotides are TGTGCCAGCAGCTTAGCTCTAGCGGGAGGAATGGATACGCAGTATTTT. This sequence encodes CASSLALAGGMDTQYF. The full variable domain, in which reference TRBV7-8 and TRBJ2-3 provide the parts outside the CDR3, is GAGVSQSPRYKVAKRGQDVALRCDPISGHVSLFWYQQALGQGPEFLTYFQNEAQLDKSGLPSDRFFAERPEGSVSTLKIQRTQQEDSAVYLCASSLALAGGMDTQYFGPGTRLTVL.

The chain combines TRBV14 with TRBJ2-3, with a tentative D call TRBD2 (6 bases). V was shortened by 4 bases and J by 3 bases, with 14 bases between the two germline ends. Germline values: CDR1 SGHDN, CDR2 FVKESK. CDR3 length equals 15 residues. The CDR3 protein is CASSPGLAGTDTQYF. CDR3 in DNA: TGTGCCAGCAGCCCGGGACTCGCCGGGACAGATACGCAGTATTTT.

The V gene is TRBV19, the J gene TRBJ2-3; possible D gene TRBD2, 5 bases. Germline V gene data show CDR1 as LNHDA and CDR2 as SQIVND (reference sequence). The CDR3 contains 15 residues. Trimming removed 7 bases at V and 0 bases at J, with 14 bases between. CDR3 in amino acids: CASKDGVSSTDTQYF. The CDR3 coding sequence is TGTGCCAGTAAAGACGGGGTTTCTAGCACAGATACGCAGTATTTT.

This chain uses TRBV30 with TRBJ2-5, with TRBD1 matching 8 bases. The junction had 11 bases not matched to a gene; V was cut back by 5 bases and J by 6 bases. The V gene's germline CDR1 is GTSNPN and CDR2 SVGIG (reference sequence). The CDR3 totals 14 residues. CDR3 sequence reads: CAWGPHDRGKTQYF. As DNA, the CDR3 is TGTGCCTGGGGACCTCACGACAGGGGAAAGACCCAGTACTTC.

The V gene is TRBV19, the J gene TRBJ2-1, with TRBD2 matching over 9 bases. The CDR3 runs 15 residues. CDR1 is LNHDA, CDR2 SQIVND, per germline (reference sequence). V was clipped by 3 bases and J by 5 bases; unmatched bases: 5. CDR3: CASSMWVAGDNEQFF. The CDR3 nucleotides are TGTGCCAGTAGTATGTGGGTAGCGGGAGACAATGAGCAGTTCTTC.

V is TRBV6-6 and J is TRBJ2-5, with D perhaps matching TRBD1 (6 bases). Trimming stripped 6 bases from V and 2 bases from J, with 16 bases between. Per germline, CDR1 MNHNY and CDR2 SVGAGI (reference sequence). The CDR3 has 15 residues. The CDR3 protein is CASSQGSGPQETQYF. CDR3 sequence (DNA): TGTGCCAGCAGCCAGGGGAGTGGGCCGCAAGAGACCCAGTACTTC.

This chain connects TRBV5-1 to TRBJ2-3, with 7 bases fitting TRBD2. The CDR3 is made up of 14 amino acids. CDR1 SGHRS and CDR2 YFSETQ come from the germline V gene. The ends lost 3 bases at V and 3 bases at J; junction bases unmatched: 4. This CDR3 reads CASSWGLTTDTQYF. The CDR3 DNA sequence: TGCGCCAGCAGCTGGGGACTAACTACAGATACGCAGTATTTT. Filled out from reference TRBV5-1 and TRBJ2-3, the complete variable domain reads KAGVTQTPRYLIKTRGQQVTLSCSPISGHRSVSWYQQTPGQGLQFLFEYFSETQRNKGNFPGRFSGRQFSNSRSEMNVSTLELGDSALYLCASSWGLTTDTQYFGPGTRLTVL.

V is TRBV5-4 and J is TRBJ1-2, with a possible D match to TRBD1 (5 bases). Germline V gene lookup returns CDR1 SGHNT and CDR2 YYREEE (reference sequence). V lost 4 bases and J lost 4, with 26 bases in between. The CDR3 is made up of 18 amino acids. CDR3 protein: CASSPPGHRNRPFYGYTF. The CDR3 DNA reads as TGTGCCAGCAGCCCACCTGGCCACCGAAACAGGCCCTTCTATGGCTACACCTTC.

The CDR3 coding sequence is TGCAGCGTTGGAAATCGGGGTCTCTACGAGCAGTACTTC. Translation gives CSVGNRGLYEQYF. V usage is TRBV29-1 and J usage is TRBJ2-7; TRBD2 might be the D (5 bases). CDR3 length: 13 amino acids. V was cut by 4 bases and J by 3 bases, with 13 bases left in between. From germline, CDR1 is SQVTM and CDR2 ANQGSEA.

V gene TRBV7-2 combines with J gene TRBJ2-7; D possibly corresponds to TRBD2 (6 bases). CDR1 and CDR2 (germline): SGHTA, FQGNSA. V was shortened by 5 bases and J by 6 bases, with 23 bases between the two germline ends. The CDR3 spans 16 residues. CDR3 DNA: TGTGCCAGCAGCCTGGGACGGGATCGGAGAGCGGGCGAGCAGTACTTC. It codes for CASSLGRDRRAGEQYF.